A single sample gave rise to the 30 T cell receptor beta chains below, sequenced in a study of T cell responses to AZD1222 COVID-19 vaccine. Sequenced by immunoSEQ multiplex PCR; TCRdb stores in-frame clones only, minus some. The table shows 95,000 to 150,000 clones, with approximately 88% occurring only once. The sample consisted of peripheral blood, taken on day 0 of AZD1222 vaccination. The origin of the receptors is an adult in good health.

The chain links TRBV7-9 to TRBJ1-3; D possibly corresponds to TRBD1 (5 bases). The V gene's germline CDR1 is SEHNR and CDR2 FQNEAQ (reference sequence). CDR3 length: 17 residues. The V and J ends lost 6 bases and 0 bases respectively, with 18 bases between them. Here the CDR3 reads CASSKGQGSNSGNTIYF. The DNA of the CDR3 is TGTGCCAGCAGTAAAGGGCAGGGAAGTAACTCTGGAAACACCATATATTTT.

V is TRBV19 and J is TRBJ1-3; D is perhaps TRBD1 (5 bases). From germline, CDR1 is LNHDA and CDR2 SQIVND (reference sequence). CDR3 size: 16 residues. Trimming removed 3 bases from V and 3 bases from J, with 15 bases in between. The CDR3 here is CASSMVAGSIGNTIYF. Here the CDR3 DNA reads TGTGCCAGTAGTATGGTCGCAGGGTCGATTGGAAACACCATATATTTT.

The chain joins TRBV2 to TRBJ1-6; 7 nucleotides line up with TRBD1. In germline, CDR1 is SNHLY, CDR2 FYNNEI. J lost 8 bases, V lost 9 bases, and 7 bases had no gene match. CDR3 length: 13 residues. The CDR3 here is CASRQGPDSPLHF. The CDR3 bases are TGTGCCAGTAGACAGGGTCCGGATTCACCCCTCCACTTT.

The gene calls are TRBV19 and TRBJ1-2, with a weak D call TRBD1 (6 bases). Trimming left V 3 bases short and J 4 bases short, with 15 bases between. This CDR3 spans 15 amino acids. In germline, CDR1 is LNHDA, CDR2 SQIVND (reference sequence). CDR3 amino acids: CASSIGTPRAYGYTF. CDR3 DNA sequence: TGTGCCAGTAGTATTGGGACACCGAGGGCCTATGGCTACACCTTC.

The rearrangement links TRBV6-6 to TRBJ1-5, with TRBD1 as a possible D gene (5 bases). CDR3 length equals 14 residues. Germline CDR1 reads MNHNY; CDR2 reads SVGAGI (reference sequence). The ends were cut back, 4 bases at V and 6 bases at J, with 13 bases in the middle. The CDR3 sequence: CASSSAGTGQPQHF. The DNA for the CDR3 is TGTGCCAGCAGTTCGGCAGGAACAGGTCAGCCCCAGCATTTT.

The table lists this clone with a count of one. This chain uses TRBV4-3 with TRBJ1-6; D is unresolved. The V gene's germline CDR1 is LGHNA and CDR2 YSLEER. V lost 4 bases and J 7 bases, leaving 8 bases between the germline ends. CDR3 length equals 13 residues. The CDR3 reads CASSPRTNSPLHF. The CDR3 DNA sequence: TGCGCCAGCAGCCCCAGAACCAATTCACCCCTCCACTTT.

This clone was seen just once. The gene calls are TRBV12-5 and TRBJ1-5; unclear D gene. Trimming cost V 6 bases and J 9 bases, with 18 bases left between them. This CDR3 has 14 amino acids. Germline lookup yields CDR1 LGHNT and CDR2 FRNRAP. The CDR3 protein is CASGPESGSSPQHF. As DNA, the CDR3 is TGTGCTAGTGGGCCCGAATCCGGGAGCTCGCCCCAGCATTTT.

V gene TRBV6-5 combines with J gene TRBJ2-3; tentative D call: TRBD2 (6 bases). The CDR3 runs 15 residues. CDR1 is MNHEY, CDR2 SVGAGI, per germline. Trimming left V 0 bases short and J 6 bases short, with 13 bases between. CDR3 nucleotides: TGTGCCAGCAGTTACTCTGGAGGGTTGGCGGATACGCAGTATTTT. This encodes CASSYSGGLADTQYF.

The chain carries TRBV3-1 (or the pseudogene TRBV3-2) and TRBJ1-4; no firm D call. CDR1 is LGHDT and CDR2 is YNNKEL in the germline V gene (reference sequence). This CDR3 comprises 16 residues. Between the trimmed V and J ends, which lost 4 bases and 6 bases, there was a span of 18 bases. CDR3 sequence: CASSRGWQGAYEKLFF. CDR3 coding DNA: TGTGCCAGCAGCCGAGGCTGGCAAGGAGCCTATGAAAAACTGTTTTTT.

The rearrangement joins TRBV7-3 to TRBJ2-7, with 10 bases matching TRBD1. Germline CDR1 reads SGHTA; CDR2 reads FQGTGA. The CDR3 is 18 amino acids. V was pared by 3 bases and J by 5 bases, with 16 bases of the junction left unmatched. CDR3 in DNA: TGTGCCAGCAGCTTCTACCCGCATTGGACAGGGGGAGAAAACGAGCAGTACTTC. Residues: CASSFYPHWTGGENEQYF.

The chain uses TRBV5-6 and TRBJ2-2; 8 positions agree with TRBD1. The CDR3 contains 13 residues. V trimming: 6 bases; J trimming: 5 bases; junction bases outside the gene matches: 3. Germline V gene sequence: CDR1 SGHDT, CDR2 YYEEEE. CDR3 amino acids: CASTRQGTGELFF. CDR3 coding DNA: TGTGCCAGCACCAGACAGGGGACCGGGGAGCTGTTTTTT.

The rearrangement uses TRBV19 and TRBJ2-7, with TRBD1 matching over 7 bases. This CDR3 spans 19 amino acids. The ends lost 6 bases at V and 2 bases at J; junction bases unmatched: 22. Per the germline V gene, CDR1 is LNHDA and CDR2 is SQIVND (reference sequence). This chain's CDR3 is CASSHPRGASTGFTYEQYF. In DNA form, the CDR3 reads TGTGCCAGTAGCCACCCCCGCGGTGCTTCGACAGGGTTTACCTACGAGCAGTACTTC.

The J gene is TRBJ2-1, the V gene TRBV2; D uncertain. Germline CDR1 is SNHLY and CDR2 is FYNNEI. With 7 bases removed from V and 3 bases from J, the gap between germline ends came to 10 bases. The CDR3 is 13 residues long. DNA for the CDR3: TGTGCCAGCAATTTAATACACTACAATGAGCAGTTCTTC. Translating gives CASNLIHYNEQFF.

This clone was picked up one time. The chain carries TRBV18 and TRBJ1-1; TRBD1 might be the D (6 bases). The V and J ends lost 3 bases and 0 bases respectively, with 14 bases between them. CDR1 is KGHSH, CDR2 LQKENI, per germline. The CDR3 is 16 residues long. For the CDR3, the DNA is TGTGCCAGCTCACCGAACAGACAGGCAGTGAACACTGAAGCTTTCTTT. Its protein is CASSPNRQAVNTEAFF.

This clone was seen a handful of times. The V and J genes are TRBV2 and TRBJ2-1; 7 bases line up with TRBD2. CDR3 length: 13 residues. The junction had 5 bases not matched to a gene; V was cut back by 7 bases and J by 5 bases. CDR1 is SNHLY and CDR2 is FYNNEI in the germline V gene. The CDR3 protein is CASIKGLNNEQFF. The DNA for the CDR3 is TGTGCCAGCATTAAGGGACTAAACAATGAGCAGTTCTTC.

The V and J genes are TRBV3-1 (or the pseudogene TRBV3-2) and TRBJ2-7; D remains unclear. The V and J ends lost 2 bases and 3 bases respectively, with 2 bases between them. The germline CDR1 and CDR2 sequences are LGHDT and YNNKEL (reference sequence). The CDR3 runs 11 residues. As DNA, the CDR3 is TGTGCCAGCAGCCAAATCTACGAGCAGTACTTC. Translating gives CASSQIYEQYF.

The chain carries TRBV6-5 and TRBJ1-4, with a weak D call TRBD1 (5 bases). Looked up from germline, CDR1 is MNHEY and CDR2 is SVGAGI. Trimming removed 10 bases at V and 2 bases at J, with 14 bases between. CDR3 length: 14 amino acids. CDR3 in DNA: TGTGCCACACACCGGGGGTCCACTAATGAAAAACTGTTTTTT. This encodes CATHRGSTNEKLFF.

This sequence joins TRBV5-1 and TRBJ2-7, with unresolved D. The ends were cut back, 0 bases at V and 2 bases at J, with 12 bases in the middle. Germline-derived CDR1 and CDR2 are SGHRS and YFSETQ. The CDR3 covers 15 residues. DNA for the CDR3: TGCGCCAGCAGCTTGGCCCTTTATGGAACCTACGAGCAGTACTTC. Protein: CASSLALYGTYEQYF. Variable domain in full (rest from reference TRBV5-1 and TRBJ2-7): KAGVTQTPRYLIKTRGQQVTLSCSPISGHRSVSWYQQTPGQGLQFLFEYFSETQRNKGNFPGRFSGRQFSNSRSEMNVSTLELGDSALYLCASSLALYGTYEQYFGPGTRLTVT.

The chain has TRBV5-8 and TRBJ1-5; the D is unclear. V was trimmed by 4 bases and J by 2 bases, leaving 7 bases between them. The CDR3 contains 13 residues. Germline V lookup: CDR1 SGHTS, CDR2 YDEGEE. This CDR3 reads CASSPDGNQPQHF. The DNA of the CDR3 is TGTGCCAGCAGCCCGGACGGCAATCAGCCCCAGCATTTT.

This chain links TRBV18 with TRBJ1-1; TRBD1 agrees at 7 bases. Per germline, CDR1 KGHSH and CDR2 LQKENI. The CDR3 consists of 14 residues. V shed 7 bases, J shed 4 bases, and the junction held 9 bases outside the gene matches. CDR3: CASLDTGAPTEAFF. The DNA for the CDR3 is TGTGCCAGCTTGGATACAGGGGCACCCACTGAAGCTTTCTTT.

The gene calls are TRBV6-6 and TRBJ1-4; a weak D match, TRBD1 (6 bases). The V and J ends lost 0 bases and 7 bases respectively, with 12 bases between them. The CDR3 has 15 residues. From germline, CDR1 is MNHNY and CDR2 SVGAGI (reference sequence). CDR3 bases: TGTGCCAGCAGTTACTCGGGGGCCTCCCCTGAAAAACTGTTTTTT. Amino acids: CASSYSGASPEKLFF.

This chain uses TRBV4-2 with TRBJ2-1; D is perhaps TRBD1 (5 bases). Trimming took 0 bases from V and 3 from J, leaving 12 bases between them. Germline V gives CDR1 LGHNA, CDR2 YNFKEQ. The CDR3 sequence is 16 residues long. CDR3 loop: CASSQDPGSFYNEQFF. The CDR3 DNA is TGTGCCAGCAGCCAAGATCCAGGGTCTTTCTACAATGAGCAGTTCTTC.

J is TRBJ2-3 and V is TRBV5-8; D tentatively fits TRBD1 or TRBD2 (6 bases each). CDR1 SGHTS and CDR2 YDEGEE come from the germline V gene. CDR3 length: 15 amino acids. Trimming removed 1 base at V and 1 base at J, with 10 bases between. CDR3 in DNA: TGTGCCAGCAGCTTGAGGGGGGCTGGCACAGATACGCAGTATTTT. As protein: CASSLRGAGTDTQYF. Using reference TRBV5-8 and TRBJ2-3 for the parts outside the CDR3, the full variable domain is EAGVTQSPTHLIKTRGQQATLRCSPISGHTSVYWYQQALGLGLQFLLWYDEGEERNRGNFPPRFSGRQFPNYSSELNVNALELEDSALYLCASSLRGAGTDTQYFGPGTRLTVL.

The CDR3 coding sequence is TGTGCCAGCAGGCTAACCGGGAAAAATCAGCCCCAGCATTTT. As protein: CASRLTGKNQPQHF. The J gene is TRBJ1-5, the V gene TRBV28, with D unresolved. V shed 6 bases and J shed 4 bases, with 13 bases lying between them. This CDR3 is 14 amino acids long. Germline values: CDR1 MDHEN, CDR2 SYDVKM.

The CDR3 is CASSPLGVGTNEKLFF. The CDR3 bases are TGCGCCAGCAGCCCCTTGGGGGTTGGAACTAATGAAAAACTGTTTTTT. The rearrangement joins TRBV4-1 to TRBJ1-4, with TRBD1 as a possible D gene (5 bases). Germline lookup yields CDR1 MGHRA and CDR2 YSYEKL. V shed 4 bases and J shed 1 base, with 13 bases lying between them. The CDR3 consists of 16 residues.

CDR3 sequence: CASSLRPPTRDEQYF. The CDR3 nucleotides are TGTGCCAGCAGCTTACGGCCCCCCACCAGGGACGAGCAGTACTTC. The chain is built from TRBV7-2 and TRBJ2-7, with D possibly TRBD1 on 5 matching bases. The germline V gene has CDR1 SGHTA and CDR2 FQGNSA. This CDR3 is built from 15 residues. Deletions cut 2 bases from V and 5 bases from J, with 16 bases between.

The chain employs TRBV21-1 and TRBJ1-6; the table names TRBD1, a call not compared with the DNA. TRBV21-1 is listed as a pseudogene. The CDR3 extends over 17 amino acids. CDR3 DNA sequence: TGTGCCAGCAGCAAGTTAACAGGGGTTTCCTATAATTCACCCCTCCACTTT. Translation: CASSKLTGVSYNSPLHF.

The rearrangement uses TRBV5-1 and TRBJ2-2, with TRBD1 matching over 7 bases. V was pared by 4 bases and J by 3 bases, with 9 bases of the junction left unmatched. Per germline, CDR1 SGHRS and CDR2 YFSETQ. This CDR3 has 16 amino acids. The CDR3 is CASSPLTGMDTGELFF. The CDR3, as DNA: TGCGCCAGCAGCCCGCTGACAGGGATGGACACCGGGGAGCTGTTTTTT.

The chain combines TRBV6-2 or TRBV6-3 with TRBJ2-5; D unclear. CDR1 and CDR2 (germline): MNHEY, SVGEGT. The length of the CDR3 is 13 residues. The V and J ends lost 0 bases and 1 base respectively, with 3 bases between them. CDR3 protein: CASSYSLQETQYF. For the CDR3, the DNA is TGTGCCAGCAGTTACTCGCTCCAAGAGACCCAGTACTTC.

This chain links TRBV5-1 with TRBJ1-2, with D hard to call. Germline CDR1 and CDR2: SGHRS and YFSETQ. The CDR3 is made up of 15 amino acids. Trimming cost V 0 bases and J 8 bases, with 17 bases left between them. Here the CDR3 DNA reads TGCGCCAGCAGCTTGGTGTCCGATCTAACGGAGGGCTACACCTTC. Translating it yields CASSLVSDLTEGYTF.